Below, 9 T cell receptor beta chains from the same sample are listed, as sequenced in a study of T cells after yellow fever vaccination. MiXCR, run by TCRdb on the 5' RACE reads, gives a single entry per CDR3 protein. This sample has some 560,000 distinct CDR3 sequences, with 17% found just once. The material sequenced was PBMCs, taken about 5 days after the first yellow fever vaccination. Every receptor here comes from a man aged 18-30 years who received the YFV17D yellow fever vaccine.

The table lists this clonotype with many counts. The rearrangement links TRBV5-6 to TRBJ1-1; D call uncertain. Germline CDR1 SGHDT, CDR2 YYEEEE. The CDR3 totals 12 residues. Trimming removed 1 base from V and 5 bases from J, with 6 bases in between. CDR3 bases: TGTGCCAGCAGCTTGATAGGGACTGAAGCTTTCTTT. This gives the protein CASSLIGTEAFF.

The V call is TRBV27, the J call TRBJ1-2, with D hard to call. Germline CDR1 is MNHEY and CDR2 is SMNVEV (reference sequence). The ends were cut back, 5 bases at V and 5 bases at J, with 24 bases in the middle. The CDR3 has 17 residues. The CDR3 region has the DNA TGTGCCAGCAGTGCACCCACAGAGTTGGGGAAGGAATATGGCTACACCTTC. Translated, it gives CASSAPTELGKEYGYTF.

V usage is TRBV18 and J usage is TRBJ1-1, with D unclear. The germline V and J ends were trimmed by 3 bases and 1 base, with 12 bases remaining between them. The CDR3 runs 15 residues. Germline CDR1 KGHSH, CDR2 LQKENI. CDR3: CASSPRRTENTEAFF. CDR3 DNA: TGTGCCAGCTCACCGCGGCGGACGGAGAACACTGAAGCTTTCTTT. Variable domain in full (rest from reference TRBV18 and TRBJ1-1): NAGVMQNPRHLVRRRGQEARLRCSPMKGHSHVYWYRQLPEEGLKFMVYLQKENIIDESGMPKERFSAEFPKEGPSILRIQQVVRGDSAAYFCASSPRRTENTEAFFGQGTRLTVV.

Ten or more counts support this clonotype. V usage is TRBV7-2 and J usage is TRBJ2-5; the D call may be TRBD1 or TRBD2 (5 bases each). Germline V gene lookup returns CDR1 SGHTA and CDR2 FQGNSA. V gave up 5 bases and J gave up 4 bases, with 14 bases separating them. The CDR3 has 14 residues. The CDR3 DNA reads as TGTGCCAGCAGCCCCCTTAGTGGGGGAGAGACCCAGTACTTC. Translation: CASSPLSGGETQYF.

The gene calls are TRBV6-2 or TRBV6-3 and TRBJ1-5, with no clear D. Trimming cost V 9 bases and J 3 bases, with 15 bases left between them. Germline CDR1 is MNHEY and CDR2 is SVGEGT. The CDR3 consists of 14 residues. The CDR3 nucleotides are TGTGCCAGTAGCGAGGGCGGTCACAATCAGCCCCAGCATTTT. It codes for CASSEGGHNQPQHF.

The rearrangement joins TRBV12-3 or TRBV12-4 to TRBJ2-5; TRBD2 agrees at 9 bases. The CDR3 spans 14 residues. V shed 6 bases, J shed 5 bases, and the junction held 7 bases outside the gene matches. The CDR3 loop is CASRAGGLQETQYF. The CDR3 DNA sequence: TGTGCCAGCAGGGCGGGGGGGTTGCAGGAGACCCAGTACTTC.

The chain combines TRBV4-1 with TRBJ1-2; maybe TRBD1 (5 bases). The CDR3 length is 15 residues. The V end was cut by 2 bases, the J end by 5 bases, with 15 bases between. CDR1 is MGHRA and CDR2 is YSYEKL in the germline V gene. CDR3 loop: CASSQPSGRGYGYTF. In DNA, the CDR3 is TGCGCCAGCAGCCAACCGTCAGGGAGAGGTTATGGCTACACCTTC.

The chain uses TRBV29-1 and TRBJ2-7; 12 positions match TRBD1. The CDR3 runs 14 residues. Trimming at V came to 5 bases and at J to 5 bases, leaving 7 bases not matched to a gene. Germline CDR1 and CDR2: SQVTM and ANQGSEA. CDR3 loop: CSVPGTGGLDEQYF. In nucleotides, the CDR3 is TGCAGCGTTCCCGGGACAGGGGGCTTGGACGAGCAGTACTTC.

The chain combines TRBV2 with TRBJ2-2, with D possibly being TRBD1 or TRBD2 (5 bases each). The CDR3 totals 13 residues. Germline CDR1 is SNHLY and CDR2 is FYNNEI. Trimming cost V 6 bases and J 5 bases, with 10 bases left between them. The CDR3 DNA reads TGTGCCAGCAGGAGGGGTCAAACCGGGGAGCTGTTTTTT. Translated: CASRRGQTGELFF.